The 25 T cell receptor beta chains below all came from one sample that was sequenced in a study of response to subunit inactivated influenza vaccine. MiXCR was run by TCRdb on the RT-PCR reads, yielding one entry per CDR3 protein. The sample carries approximately 730,000 distinct CDR3 sequences, around 14% recorded once. Sequencing used PBMCs from blood, obtained around two weeks before vaccination. These receptors were obtained from a man in his fifties or sixties who received an inactivated influenza vaccine.

The chain has TRBV12-3 or TRBV12-4 and TRBJ1-5, with TRBD1 matching over 11 bases. The V segment lost 6 bases and the J segment 6 bases; nucleotides outside the gene matches: 7. The CDR3 runs 15 residues. The CDR3 sequence is CASSPGQGVFQPQHF. The CDR3, as DNA: TGTGCCAGCAGCCCGGGACAGGGGGTGTTTCAGCCCCAGCATTTT.

This clonotype was detected many times. The rearrangement links TRBV20-1 to TRBJ2-7; D is possibly TRBD2 (6 bases). The V gene lost 3 bases and the J gene lost 0 bases, with 15 bases spanning the gap. Germline CDR1 reads DFQATT; CDR2 reads SNEGSKA (reference sequence). This CDR3 has 15 amino acids. The CDR3 DNA follows: TGCAGTGCTAGTTCCGGTAGCGGAAACTCCTACGAGCAGTACTTC. This gives the protein CSASSGSGNSYEQYF.

This clonotype was found a few times. The rearrangement links TRBV29-1 to TRBJ2-1; 7 nucleotides align to TRBD2. CDR1 and CDR2 from the germline V gene are SQVTM and ANQGSEA. The CDR3 is 13 amino acids. V lost 8 bases, J lost 0 bases, and 4 bases stayed unmatched. CDR3 amino acids: CSTRGSSYNEQFF. The CDR3 nucleotides read TGCAGCACTCGCGGGAGCTCCTACAATGAGCAGTTCTTC.

The chain recombines TRBV5-1 with TRBJ2-2; D perhaps matches TRBD1 (6 bases). The germline V gene has CDR1 SGHRS and CDR2 YFSETQ. V gave up 3 bases and J gave up 6 bases, with 15 bases separating them. The CDR3 sequence is 15 residues long. CDR3 in DNA: TGCGCCAGCAGCTCGGGACACCTTGACGCCGGGGAGCTGTTTTTT. It yields the protein CASSSGHLDAGELFF.

The rearrangement links TRBV6-5 to TRBJ2-4; TRBD1 is a possible D gene (6 bases). CDR1 is MNHEY, CDR2 SVGAGI, per germline. The CDR3 has 14 residues. V was cut by 4 bases and J by 9 bases, with 16 bases left in between. CDR3: CASSSARDTAIQYF. The CDR3 DNA reads TGTGCCAGCAGTTCCGCTCGGGACACAGCCATTCAGTACTTC.

In this sample, this clonotype turned up many times. This sequence joins TRBV2 and TRBJ2-1; 11 bases fit TRBD2. Germline CDR1 reads SNHLY; CDR2 reads FYNNEI. The CDR3 contains 15 residues. Unmatched junction bases numbered 6, after V lost 6 bases and J lost 5 bases. CDR3 loop: CASRVLAGVDNEQFF. CDR3 DNA sequence: TGTGCCAGCAGAGTACTAGCGGGGGTGGACAATGAGCAGTTCTTC.

In its sample, this clonotype was seen a few times. The rearrangement uses TRBV2 and TRBJ1-3; D perhaps matches TRBD1 (6 bases). Per germline, CDR1 SNHLY and CDR2 FYNNEI. Trimming shortened V by 4 bases and J by 1 base, and 11 bases separated the two germline ends. This CDR3 is 15 amino acids long. The DNA for the CDR3 is TGTGCCAGCAGTGTGACAGGTTTATCTGGAAACACCATATATTTT. Translated, it gives CASSVTGLSGNTIYF.

V is TRBV20-1 and J is TRBJ2-5; 8 bases map to TRBD1. The CDR3 sequence is 14 residues long. The ends lost 3 bases at V and 3 bases at J; junction bases unmatched: 6. Germline CDR1 reads DFQATT; CDR2 reads SNEGSKA (reference sequence). The CDR3 coding sequence is TGCAGTGCTAGGGCCGGGACAGGTGAAGAGACCCAGTACTTC. Its translation is CSARAGTGEETQYF.

V is TRBV12-3 or TRBV12-4 and J is TRBJ1-2, with D unclear. The CDR3 length is 13 residues. The ends were cut back, 3 bases at V and 4 bases at J, with 9 bases in the middle. The chain's CDR3 is CASSLDWAYGYTF. CDR3 nucleotide sequence: TGTGCCAGCAGTTTGGACTGGGCCTATGGCTACACCTTC.

This clonotype was observed a handful of times. The gene calls are TRBV15 and TRBJ2-3; D might be TRBD1 (6 bases). The CDR3 totals 19 residues. Deletions cut 0 bases from V and 2 bases from J, with 21 bases between. Germline V gene sequence: CDR1 LNHNV, CDR2 YYDKDF (reference sequence). CDR3 sequence reads: CATSRDGGQGVDFTDTQYF. The CDR3 bases are TGTGCCACCAGCAGAGATGGGGGCCAGGGTGTGGACTTCACAGATACGCAGTATTTT.

The V gene is TRBV4-3, the J gene TRBJ1-6; D gene uncertain. Germline V gives CDR1 LGHNA, CDR2 YSLEER. The CDR3 is 13 residues long. Deletions cut 4 bases from V and 10 bases from J, with 11 bases between. DNA for the CDR3: TGCGCCAGCAGCCCTGAGCTGGGCTCACCCCTCCACTTT. Translation gives CASSPELGSPLHF.

A few counts support this clonotype. The gene calls are TRBV15 and TRBJ2-5; D not resolved. V was trimmed by 6 bases and J by 2 bases, leaving 10 bases between them. The CDR3 length is 13 residues. Germline CDR1 is LNHNV and CDR2 is YYDKDF (reference sequence). The CDR3 region is CATSRNRQETQYF. The CDR3 DNA is TGTGCCACCAGTAGGAATCGGCAAGAGACCCAGTACTTC.

This clonotype came up a few times. The chain has TRBV6-2 or TRBV6-3 and TRBJ1-5; D gene ambiguous. The V gene lost 7 bases and the J gene lost 1 base, with 8 bases spanning the gap. This CDR3 region has 13 residues. CDR1 and CDR2 from the germline V gene are MNHEY and SVGEGT. CDR3 residues: CASTSSSNQPQHF. CDR3 coding DNA: TGTGCCAGCACCTCTTCGAGCAATCAGCCCCAGCATTTT.

This clonotype was detected only a few times. V gene TRBV4-1 combines with J gene TRBJ1-5; perhaps TRBD1 as D (5 bases). Germline CDR1 MGHRA, CDR2 YSYEKL. Trimming stripped 2 bases from V and 9 bases from J, with 14 bases between. This CDR3 is 14 amino acids long. The CDR3 DNA sequence: TGCGCCAGCAGCCAAACCCCGGGGGGACGGCCCCAGCATTTT. Its protein product is CASSQTPGGRPQHF.

This clonotype came up a few times. The gene calls are TRBV5-4 and TRBJ2-2, with D perhaps being TRBD1 or TRBD2 (5 bases each). This CDR3 has 15 residues. CDR1 and CDR2 (germline): SGHNT, YYREEE (reference sequence). V was pared by 6 bases and J by 4 bases, with 16 bases between. Written as DNA, the CDR3 is TGTGCCAGCAATAACCGGGACCTACCCACCGGGGAGCTGTTTTTT. Residues: CASNNRDLPTGELFF.

The chain employs TRBV11-2 and TRBJ1-2; D remains ambiguous. Germline CDR1 and CDR2: SGHAT and FQNNGV. Between the trimmed V and J ends, which lost 4 bases and 8 bases, there was a span of 17 bases. This CDR3 is built from 14 residues. The CDR3 DNA reads TGTGCCAGCAGCTCCTCCCGACGGCCTCTGGGCTACACCTTC. It codes for CASSSSRRPLGYTF.

The J gene is TRBJ1-6, the V gene TRBV2; D is unresolved. The CDR3 loop spans 11 amino acids. Germline CDR1 and CDR2: SNHLY and FYNNEI. Trimming took 4 bases from V and 15 from J, leaving 10 bases between them. The CDR3 region has the DNA TGTGCCAGCAGTGTGTTCGGCGGCCTCCACTTT. It codes for CASSVFGGLHF.

The chain has TRBV7-9 and TRBJ1-3; a weak D match, TRBD1 (5 bases). CDR3 length equals 16 residues. CDR1 is SEHNR and CDR2 is FQNEAQ in the germline V gene (reference sequence). Trimming removed 1 base from V and 0 bases from J, with 10 bases in between. Here the CDR3 reads CASSLEGPHSGNTIYF. CDR3 nucleotides: TGTGCCAGCAGCTTAGAGGGGCCGCACTCTGGAAACACCATATATTTT.

This clonotype was detected many times. The chain carries TRBV12-3 or TRBV12-4 and TRBJ2-7; D is possibly TRBD2 (6 bases). The CDR3 covers 14 residues. The germline V and J ends were trimmed by 5 bases and 4 bases, with 15 bases remaining between them. CDR3 residues: CASSPGRGFYEQYF. CDR3 DNA sequence: TGTGCCAGCAGTCCCGGCCGGGGGTTTTACGAGCAGTACTTC.

The CDR3 loop reads CATSSARAGGRYEQYF. CDR3 coding DNA: TGTGCCACCAGCAGCGCCCGGGCAGGGGGACGTTACGAGCAGTACTTC. The chain carries TRBV15 and TRBJ2-7, with 7 bases identical to TRBD1. This CDR3 is 16 amino acids long. V shed 3 bases, J shed 4 bases, and the junction held 12 bases outside the gene matches. Germline CDR1 is LNHNV and CDR2 is YYDKDF (reference sequence).

This clonotype appeared a few times. The V gene is TRBV10-2, the J gene TRBJ2-2; no reliable D call. The CDR3 extends over 14 amino acids. Germline loops: CDR1 WSHSY, CDR2 SAAADI. V was shortened by 4 bases and J by 3 bases, with 9 bases between the two germline ends. Here the CDR3 reads CASSVVSYTGELFF. The DNA of the CDR3 is TGCGCCAGCAGTGTAGTATCGTACACCGGGGAGCTGTTTTTT.

J is TRBJ2-1 and V is TRBV12-3 or TRBV12-4, with TRBD2 matching over 10 bases. J was trimmed by 9 bases and V by 5 bases; bases with no gene match: 4. This CDR3 has 13 residues. The CDR3 sequence: CASSPSGRGEQFF. As DNA, the CDR3 is TGTGCCAGCAGTCCTAGCGGGAGAGGTGAGCAGTTCTTC.

The chain links TRBV4-2 to TRBJ2-7; 7 bases align to TRBD2. The germline V gene has CDR1 LGHNA and CDR2 YNFKEQ. The CDR3 contains 15 residues. J gave up 5 bases and V 0 bases, and 7 bases lay outside the gene matches. This CDR3 is CASSQDFQGGNEQYF. In nucleotides, the CDR3 is TGTGCCAGCAGCCAAGATTTTCAGGGAGGGAACGAGCAGTACTTC.

At least ten counts were recorded for this clonotype. This CDR3 is CASSLGQGNSYNSPLHF. CDR3 bases: TGTGCCAGCAGCTTGGGACAGGGGAACTCCTATAATTCACCCCTCCACTTT. The rearrangement links TRBV7-2 to TRBJ1-6; 10 bases are a match to TRBD1. V lost 3 bases to trimming and J lost 0 bases; unmatched junction nucleotides: 2. This CDR3 is 17 amino acids long. From germline, CDR1 is SGHTA and CDR2 FQGNSA.

This clonotype was detected ten times or more. The chain has TRBV29-1 and TRBJ1-1; TRBD1 might be the D (5 bases). V shed 0 bases and J shed 5 bases, with 13 bases lying between them. The CDR3 contains 14 residues. Germline V gene data show CDR1 as SQVTM and CDR2 as ANQGSEA. Written as DNA, the CDR3 is TGCAGCGTTGAAGAGGGCAGGGTTGGGACTGAAGCTTTCTTT. Residues: CSVEEGRVGTEAFF.